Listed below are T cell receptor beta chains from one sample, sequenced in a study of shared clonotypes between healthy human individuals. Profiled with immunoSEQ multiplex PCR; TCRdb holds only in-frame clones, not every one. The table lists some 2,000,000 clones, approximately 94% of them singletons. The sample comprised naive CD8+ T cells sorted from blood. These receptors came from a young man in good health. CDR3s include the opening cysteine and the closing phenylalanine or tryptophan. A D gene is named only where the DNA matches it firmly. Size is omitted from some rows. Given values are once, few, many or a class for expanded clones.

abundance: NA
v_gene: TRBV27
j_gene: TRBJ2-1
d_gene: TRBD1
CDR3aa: CASSQQGAYNEQFF
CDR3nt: TGTGCCAGCAGCCAACAGGGGGCCTACAATGAGCAGTTCTTC

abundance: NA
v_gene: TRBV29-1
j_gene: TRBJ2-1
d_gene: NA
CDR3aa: CSGRLYNEQFF
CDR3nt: TGCAGCGGCCGCCTTTACAATGAGCAGTTCTTC

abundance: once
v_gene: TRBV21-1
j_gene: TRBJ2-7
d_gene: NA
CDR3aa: CASSKVLQRGPEQYF
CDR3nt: TGTGCCAGCAGCAAAGTCTTACAAAGGGGTCCCGAGCAGTACTTC

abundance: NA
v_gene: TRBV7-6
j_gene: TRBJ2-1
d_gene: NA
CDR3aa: CASSLDEGQGEQFF
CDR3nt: TGTGCCAGCAGCTTAGATGAAGGGCAGGGTGAGCAGTTCTTC

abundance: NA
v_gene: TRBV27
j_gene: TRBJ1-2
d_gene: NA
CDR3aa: CASSEDGIYGYTF
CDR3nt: TGTGCCAGCAGTGAGGACGGAATCTATGGCTACACCTTC

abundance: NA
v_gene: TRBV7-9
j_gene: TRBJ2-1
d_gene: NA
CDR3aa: CASSRGAGEVKTNEQFF
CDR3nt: TGTGCCAGCAGCCGGGGAGCCGGGGAGGTGAAGACCAATGAGCAGTTCTTC

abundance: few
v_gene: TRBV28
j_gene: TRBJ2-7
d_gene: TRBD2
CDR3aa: CASSYPLAGGTYEQYF
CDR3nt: TGTGCCAGCAGCTATCCTCTAGCGGGGGGTACCTACGAGCAGTACTTC

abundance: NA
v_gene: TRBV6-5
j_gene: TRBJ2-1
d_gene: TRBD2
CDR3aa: CASSSLREDGYNEQFF
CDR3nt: TGTGCCAGCAGTTCGCTACGGGAGGACGGGTACAATGAGCAGTTCTTC

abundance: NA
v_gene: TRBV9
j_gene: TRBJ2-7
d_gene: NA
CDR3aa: CASSVGRQDYEQYF
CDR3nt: TGTGCCAGCAGCGTAGGGAGACAGGATTACGAGCAGTACTTC

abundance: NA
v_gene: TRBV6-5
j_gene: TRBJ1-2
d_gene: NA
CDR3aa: CASSYSFGDGYTF
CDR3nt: TGTGCCAGCAGTTACTCTTTCGGGGATGGCTACACCTTC

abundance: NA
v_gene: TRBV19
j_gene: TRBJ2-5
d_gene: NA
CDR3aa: CASSIDHEETQYF
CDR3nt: TGTGCCAGTAGTATAGATCACGAAGAGACCCAGTACTTC

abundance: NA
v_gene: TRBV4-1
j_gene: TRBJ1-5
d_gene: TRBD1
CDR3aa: CASSLRPGTGDQPQHF
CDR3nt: TGCGCCAGCAGCCTCCGTCCCGGGACAGGGGACCAGCCCCAGCATTTT

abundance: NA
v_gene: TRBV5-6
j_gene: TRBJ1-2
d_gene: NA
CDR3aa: CASSLIREHGYTF
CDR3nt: TGTGCCAGCAGCTTGATCAGGGAACATGGCTACACCTTC

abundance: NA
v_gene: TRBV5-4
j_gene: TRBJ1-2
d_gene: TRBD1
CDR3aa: CASSLEARGQSGYTF
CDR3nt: TGTGCCAGCAGCTTGGAGGCCAGGGGGCAAAGTGGCTACACCTTC

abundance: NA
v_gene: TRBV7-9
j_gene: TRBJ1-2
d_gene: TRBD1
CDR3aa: CASSLTRQGTANYGYTF
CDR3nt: TGTGCCAGCAGCTTAACCCGACAGGGGACGGCTAACTATGGCTACACCTTC

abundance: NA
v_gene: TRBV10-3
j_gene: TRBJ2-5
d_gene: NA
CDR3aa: CAISSPPQETQYF
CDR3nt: TGTGCCATCAGCAGTCCGCCCCAAGAGACCCAGTACTTC

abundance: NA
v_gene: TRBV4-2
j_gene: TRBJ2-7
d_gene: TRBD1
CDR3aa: CASSQVGTGSEQYF
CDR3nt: TGTGCCAGCAGCCAAGTCGGGACAGGATCCGAGCAGTACTTC

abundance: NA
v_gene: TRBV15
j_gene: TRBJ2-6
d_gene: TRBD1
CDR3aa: CATSLDRVNSGANVLTF
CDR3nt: TGTGCCACCAGCCTAGACAGGGTCAACTCTGGGGCCAACGTCCTGACTTTC

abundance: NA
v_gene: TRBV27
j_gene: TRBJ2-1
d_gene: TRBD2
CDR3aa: CASRPSGGASYNEQFF
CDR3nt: TGTGCCAGCAGGCCTAGCGGGGGGGCCTCCTACAATGAGCAGTTCTTC

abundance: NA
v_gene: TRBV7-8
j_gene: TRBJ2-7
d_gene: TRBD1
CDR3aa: CASSLAFEGTDGEQYF
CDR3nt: TGTGCCAGCAGCTTAGCGTTCGAAGGGACAGATGGCGAGCAGTACTTC

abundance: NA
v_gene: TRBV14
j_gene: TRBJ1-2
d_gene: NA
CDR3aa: CASSQDSLTGGYTF
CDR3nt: TGTGCCAGCAGCCAGGACAGCTTAACGGGCGGCTACACCTTC

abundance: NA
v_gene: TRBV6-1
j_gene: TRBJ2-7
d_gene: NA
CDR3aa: CASSPWRSSYEQYF
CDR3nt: TGTGCCAGCAGTCCCTGGCGGAGCTCCTACGAGCAGTACTTC

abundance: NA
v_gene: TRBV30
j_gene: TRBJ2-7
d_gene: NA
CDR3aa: CAWSADITYEQYF
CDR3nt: TGTGCCTGGAGTGCTGACATTACCTACGAGCAGTACTTC

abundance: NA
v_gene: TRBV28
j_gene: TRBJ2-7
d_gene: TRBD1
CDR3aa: CASSSTTGTGAYEQYF
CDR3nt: TGTGCCAGCAGTTCCACAACCGGGACAGGGGCCTACGAGCAGTACTTC

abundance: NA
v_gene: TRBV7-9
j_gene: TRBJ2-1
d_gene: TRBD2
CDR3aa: CASSLVRDYYNEQFF
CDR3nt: TGTGCCAGCAGCTTAGTCCGGGACTACTACAATGAGCAGTTCTTC

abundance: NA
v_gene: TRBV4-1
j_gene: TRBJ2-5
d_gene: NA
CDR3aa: CASSQVVQETQYF
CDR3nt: TGCGCCAGCAGCCAAGTAGTGCAAGAGACCCAGTACTTC

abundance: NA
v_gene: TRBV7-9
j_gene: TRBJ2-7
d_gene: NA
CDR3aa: CASSRLDSTLYEQYF
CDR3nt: TGTGCCAGCAGCCGATTGGACTCAACCCTCTACGAGCAGTACTTC

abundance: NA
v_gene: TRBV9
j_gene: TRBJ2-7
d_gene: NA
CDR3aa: CASSPTDIPLPGEQYF
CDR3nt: TGTGCCAGCAGCCCGACCGACATACCTCTCCCGGGGGAGCAGTACTTC

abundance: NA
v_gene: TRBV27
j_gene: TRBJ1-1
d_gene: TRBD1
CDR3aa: CASSFVLGQSEAFF
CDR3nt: TGTGCCAGCAGTTTTGTTTTGGGACAGTCGGAAGCTTTCTTT

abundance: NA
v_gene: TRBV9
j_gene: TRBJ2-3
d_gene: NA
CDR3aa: CASSHRSGTDTQYF
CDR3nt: TGTGCCAGCAGCCATCGGAGCGGCACAGATACGCAGTATTTT

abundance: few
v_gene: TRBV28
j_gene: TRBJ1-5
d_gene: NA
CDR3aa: CASSLAVGQPQHF
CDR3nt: TGTGCCAGCAGTTTAGCTGTCGGCCAGCCCCAGCATTTT

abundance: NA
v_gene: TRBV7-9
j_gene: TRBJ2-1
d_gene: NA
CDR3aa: CASSPTHSYNEQFF
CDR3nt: TGTGCCAGCAGCCCGACACACTCCTACAATGAGCAGTTCTTC

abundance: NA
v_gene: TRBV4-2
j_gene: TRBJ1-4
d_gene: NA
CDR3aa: CASSQGHGDEKLFF
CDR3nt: TGTGCCAGCAGCCAAGGACATGGTGATGAAAAACTGTTTTTT

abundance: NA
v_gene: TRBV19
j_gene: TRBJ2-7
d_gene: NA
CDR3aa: CASSIGGTVSYEQYF
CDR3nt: TGTGCCAGTAGTATAGGAGGGACCGTCTCCTACGAGCAGTACTTC

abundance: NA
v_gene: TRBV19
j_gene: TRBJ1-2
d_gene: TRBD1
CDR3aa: CASSRDRDNYGYTF
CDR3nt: TGTGCCAGTAGTAGGGACAGGGATAACTATGGCTACACCTTC

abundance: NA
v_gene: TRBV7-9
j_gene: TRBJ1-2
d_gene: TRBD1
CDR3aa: CASSLPGQGNYGYTF
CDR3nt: TGTGCCAGCAGCCTCCCGGGACAGGGTAACTATGGCTACACCTTC

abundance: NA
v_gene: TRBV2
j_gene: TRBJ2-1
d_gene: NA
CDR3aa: CASSEGAPLIGEQFF
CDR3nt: TGTGCCAGCAGTGAGGGGGCCCCTCTAATAGGTGAGCAGTTCTTC

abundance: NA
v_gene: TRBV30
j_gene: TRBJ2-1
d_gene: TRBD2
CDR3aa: CAWSISGGADEQFF
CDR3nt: TGTGCCTGGAGTATAAGCGGGGGGGCCGATGAGCAGTTCTTC

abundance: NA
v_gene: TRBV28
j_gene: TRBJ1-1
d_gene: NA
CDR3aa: CASSLISPLNTEAFF
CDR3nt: TGTGCCAGCAGTTTAATCTCTCCATTGAACACTGAAGCTTTCTTT

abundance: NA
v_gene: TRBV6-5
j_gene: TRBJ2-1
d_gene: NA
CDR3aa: CASSRDIYNEQFF
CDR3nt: TGTGCCAGCAGTCGGGACATCTACAATGAGCAGTTCTTC

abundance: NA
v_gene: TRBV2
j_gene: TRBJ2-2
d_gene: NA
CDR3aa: CASSDGETGELFF
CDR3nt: TGTGCCAGCAGTGATGGGGAAACCGGGGAGCTGTTTTTT

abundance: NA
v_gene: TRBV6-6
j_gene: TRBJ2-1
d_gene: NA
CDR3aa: CASRLTREQFF
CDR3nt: TGTGCCAGCAGGCTTACTAGAGAGCAGTTCTTC

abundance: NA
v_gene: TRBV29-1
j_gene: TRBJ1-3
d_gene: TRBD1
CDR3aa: CSVEKVDRRNTIYF
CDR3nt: TGCAGCGTTGAAAAGGTGGACAGGCGAAACACCATATATTTT

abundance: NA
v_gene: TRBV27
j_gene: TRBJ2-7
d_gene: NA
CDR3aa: CASSPRDSLSPYEQYF
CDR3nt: TGTGCCAGCAGTCCCCGGGACTCCTTAAGTCCCTACGAGCAGTACTTC

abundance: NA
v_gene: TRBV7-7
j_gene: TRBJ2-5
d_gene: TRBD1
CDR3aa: CASSHSRGRETQYF
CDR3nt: TGTGCTAGCAGCCATAGCAGGGGGCGAGAGACCCAGTACTTC

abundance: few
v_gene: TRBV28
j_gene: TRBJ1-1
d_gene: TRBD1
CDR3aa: CASSPQGAWTEAFF
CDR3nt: TGTGCCAGCAGTCCTCAGGGGGCGTGGACTGAAGCTTTCTTT

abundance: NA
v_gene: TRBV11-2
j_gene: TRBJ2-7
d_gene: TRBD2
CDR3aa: CASSSPSGGNYEQYF
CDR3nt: TGTGCCAGCAGCTCCCCTAGCGGGGGAAATTACGAGCAGTACTTC

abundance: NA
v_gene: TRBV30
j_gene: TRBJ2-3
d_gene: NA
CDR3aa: CAWSVPVEKDTQYF
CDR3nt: TGTGCCTGGAGTGTACCGGTAGAGAAAGATACGCAGTATTTT

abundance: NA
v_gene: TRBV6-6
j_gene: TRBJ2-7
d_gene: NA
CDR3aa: CASRDGQTRYEQYF
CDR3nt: TGTGCCAGCAGAGACGGTCAGACTAGATACGAGCAGTACTTC